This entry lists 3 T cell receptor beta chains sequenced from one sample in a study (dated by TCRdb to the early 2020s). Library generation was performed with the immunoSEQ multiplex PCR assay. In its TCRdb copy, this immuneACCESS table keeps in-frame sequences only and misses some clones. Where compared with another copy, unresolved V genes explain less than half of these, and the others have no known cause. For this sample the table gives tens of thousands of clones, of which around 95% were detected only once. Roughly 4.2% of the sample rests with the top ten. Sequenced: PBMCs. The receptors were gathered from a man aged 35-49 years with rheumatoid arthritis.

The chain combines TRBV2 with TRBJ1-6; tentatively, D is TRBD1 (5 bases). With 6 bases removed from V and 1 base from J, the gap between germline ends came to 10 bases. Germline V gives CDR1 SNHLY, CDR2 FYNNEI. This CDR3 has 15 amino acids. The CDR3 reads CASRDSGSYNSPLHF. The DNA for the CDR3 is TGTGCCAGCAGAGACAGCGGGTCCTATAATTCACCCCTCCACTTT.

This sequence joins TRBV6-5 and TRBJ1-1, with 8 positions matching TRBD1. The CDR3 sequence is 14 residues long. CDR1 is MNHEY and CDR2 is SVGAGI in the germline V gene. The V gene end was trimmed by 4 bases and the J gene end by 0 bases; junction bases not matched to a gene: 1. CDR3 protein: CASSWGQVNTEAFF. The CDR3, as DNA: TGTGCCAGCAGTTGGGGACAGGTGAACACTGAAGCTTTCTTT.

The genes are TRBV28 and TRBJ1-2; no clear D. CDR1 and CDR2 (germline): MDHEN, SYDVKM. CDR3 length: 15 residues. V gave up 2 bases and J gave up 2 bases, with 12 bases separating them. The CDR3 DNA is TGTGCCAGCAGTTTAGAGGCCCACAGCAACTATGGCTACACCTTC. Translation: CASSLEAHSNYGYTF.